Listed here are 5 T cell receptor beta chains from one sample, sequenced in a study of blood T cell repertoires in COVID-19. Repertoires were generated with immunoSEQ multiplex PCR, while TCRdb's copy carries only in-frame clones and drops some. The table lists some 260,000 clones, approximately 77% of them singletons. Source material: peripheral blood. These TCRs come from a young woman with acute or convalescent COVID-19.

This clone was picked up one time. The CDR3: CASSVGGLIKETQYF. In DNA form, the CDR3 reads TGTGCCAGCAGCGTGGGAGGACTCATAAAAGAGACCCAGTACTTC. V usage is TRBV7-3 and J usage is TRBJ2-5; tentatively, D is TRBD2 (6 bases). The length of the CDR3 is 15 residues. V was clipped by 5 bases and J by 3 bases, with 16 bases between them. Germline V gene data show CDR1 as SGHTA and CDR2 as FQGTGA. The full variable domain, completed using reference TRBV7-3 and TRBJ2-5, is GAGVSQTPSNKVTEKGKYVELRCDPISGHTALYWYRQSLGQGPEFLIYFQGTGAADDSGLPNDRFFAVRPEGSVSTLKIQRTERGDSAVYLCASSVGGLIKETQYFGPGTRLLVL.

In DNA, the CDR3 is TGTGCCAGCAGCTTAGAAGGGAGTTGGTATTCACCCCTCCACTTT. It codes for CASSLEGSWYSPLHF. This chain uses TRBV7-2 with TRBJ1-6, with no clear D. Germline V gives CDR1 SGHTA, CDR2 FQGNSA. The CDR3 consists of 15 residues. Trimming removed 1 base from V and 8 bases from J, with 12 bases in between.

The V call is TRBV3-1 (or the pseudogene TRBV3-2), the J call TRBJ2-6, with D tentatively TRBD2 (5 bases). V gave up 0 bases and J gave up 0 bases, with 12 bases separating them. The CDR3 has 18 amino acids. The germline V gene has CDR1 LGHDT and CDR2 YNNKEL (reference sequence). The CDR3 spells CASSQDRGFASGANVLTF. The CDR3 DNA sequence: TGTGCCAGCAGCCAAGATCGGGGATTTGCCTCTGGGGCCAACGTCCTGACTTTC.

The chain recombines TRBV28 with TRBJ1-1; 7 bases agree with TRBD1. The CDR3 is made up of 15 amino acids. Germline CDR1 reads MDHEN; CDR2 reads SYDVKM. Trimming at V came to 5 bases and at J to 2 bases, leaving 8 bases not matched to a gene. CDR3 DNA: TGTGCCAGCAGTCCCCTCGGGACAGAAAACACTGAAGCTTTCTTT. Translated: CASSPLGTENTEAFF. Full variable domain (rest looked up from reference TRBV28 and TRBJ1-1): DVKVTQSSRYLVKRTGEKVFLECVQDMDHENMFWYRQDPGLGLRLIYFSYDVKMKEKGDIPEGYSVSREKKERFSLILESASTNQTSMYLCASSPLGTENTEAFFGQGTRLTVV.

The V call is TRBV6-5, the J call TRBJ1-1, with 8 bases matching TRBD1. CDR3 length equals 15 residues. Looked up from germline, CDR1 is MNHEY and CDR2 is SVGAGI. V gave up 2 bases and J gave up 0 bases; unmatched junction bases: 2. CDR3 in amino acids: CASSYDRGMNTEAFF. CDR3 sequence (DNA): TGTGCCAGCAGTTACGACAGGGGCATGAACACTGAAGCTTTCTTT.